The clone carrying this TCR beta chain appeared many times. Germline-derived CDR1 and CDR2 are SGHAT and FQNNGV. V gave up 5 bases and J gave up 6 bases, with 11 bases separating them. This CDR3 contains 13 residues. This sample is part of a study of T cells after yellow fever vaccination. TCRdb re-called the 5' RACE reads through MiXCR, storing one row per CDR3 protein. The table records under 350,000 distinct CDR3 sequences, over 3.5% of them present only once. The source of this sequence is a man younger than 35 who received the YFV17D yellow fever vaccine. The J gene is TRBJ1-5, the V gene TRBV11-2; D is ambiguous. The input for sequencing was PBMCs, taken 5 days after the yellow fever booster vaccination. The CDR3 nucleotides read TGTGCCAGCAGCCCACTAGGTAGTCAGCCCCAGCATTTT. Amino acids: CASSPLGSQPQHF.